These 32 T cell receptor beta chains were sequenced from one sample in a study of CD8+ T cells in alopecia areata. Extracted RNA was reverse transcribed, and the resulting cDNA served as sequencing template. Here immunoSEQ multiplex PCR was the method, and the copy in TCRdb shows in-frame clones only, minus some. The table lists 150,000 to 190,000 clones, around half of them singletons, with less than 20% in the top ten. Sample: CD8+ T cells sorted from blood, taken at week 0. These receptors were taken from a human donor with alopecia areata.

This clone was counted only a few times. Here the CDR3 reads CASSPGTSGTYEQYF. DNA for the CDR3: TGCGCCAGCAGCCCAGGGACTAGCGGAACCTACGAGCAGTACTTC. The rearrangement uses TRBV4-1 and TRBJ2-7; 11 bases are a match to TRBD2. Germline assignment: CDR1 MGHRA and CDR2 YSYEKL. Trimming cost V 4 bases and J 2 bases; bases outside gene matches: 4. This CDR3 is built from 15 residues.

The rearrangement joins TRBV7-9 to TRBJ2-3; 8 bases are shared with TRBD1. After removal of 2 bases from V and 4 bases from J, the junction contained 5 bases not matched to a gene. CDR3 length: 15 residues. Germline V gene data show CDR1 as SEHNR and CDR2 as FQNEAQ (reference sequence). CDR3 protein: CASSLTGGTSDTQYF. Written as DNA, the CDR3 is TGTGCCAGCAGCTTAACAGGGGGAACATCAGATACGCAGTATTTT. The full variable domain, in which reference TRBV7-9 and TRBJ2-3 provide the parts outside the CDR3, is DTGVSQNPRHKITKRGQNVTFRCDPISEHNRLYWYRQTLGQGPEFLTYFQNEAQLEKSRLLSDRFSAERPKGSFSTLEIQRTEQGDSAMYLCASSLTGGTSDTQYFGPGTRLTVL.

This clone was seen once. V usage is TRBV7-9 and J usage is TRBJ1-1; no clear D gene. The CDR3 totals 13 residues. V lost 4 bases, J lost 2 bases, and 8 bases lay in between. Germline CDR1 SEHNR, CDR2 FQNEAQ (reference sequence). CDR3 nucleotide sequence: TGTGCCAGCAGCTCGGGATCTAACACTGAAGCTTTCTTT. Its translation: CASSSGSNTEAFF.

This clone was seen only a few times. The chain is built from TRBV7-6 and TRBJ1-5, with TRBD1 matching over 11 bases. CDR3 length: 15 residues. J was trimmed by 6 bases and V by 6 bases; bases with no gene match: 7. Germline assignment: CDR1 SGHVS and CDR2 FNYEAQ. CDR3 nucleotide sequence: TGTGCCAGCAGTTCGGGGACAGGGGGGAGTCAGCCCCAGCATTTT. Protein product: CASSSGTGGSQPQHF.

The gene calls are TRBV5-6 and TRBJ1-5; no clear D. The germline V and J ends were trimmed by 3 bases and 7 bases, with 8 bases remaining between them. The CDR3 contains 12 residues. Per the germline V gene, CDR1 is SGHDT and CDR2 is YYEEEE. The CDR3 sequence is CASSSQGQPQHF. The CDR3 nucleotides are TGTGCCAGCAGCTCGCAAGGGCAGCCCCAGCATTTT. The complete variable domain, with remaining parts taken from reference TRBV5-6 and TRBJ1-5, reads DAGVTQSPTHLIKTRGQQVTLRCSPKSGHDTVSWYQQALGQGPQFIFQYYEEEERQRGNFPDRFSGHQFPNYSSELNVNALLLGDSALYLCASSSQGQPQHFGDGTRLSIL.

The genes are TRBV6-5 and TRBJ2-5, with 10 nucleotides matching TRBD2. The CDR3 runs to 16 residues. Germline loops: CDR1 MNHEY, CDR2 SVGAGI. V dropped 4 bases and J dropped 0; count of bases not matched to a gene: 5. CDR3 coding DNA: TGTGCCAGCAGTTCACATAGCGGGGGGTACCAAGAGACCCAGTACTTC. Residues: CASSSHSGGYQETQYF.

This sequence joins TRBV27 and TRBJ2-7; 9 nucleotides align to TRBD1. The CDR3 spans 14 residues. Germline values: CDR1 MNHEY, CDR2 SMNVEV (reference sequence). V shed 6 bases, J shed 2 bases, and the junction held 5 bases outside the gene matches. CDR3 residues: CASRTGTGPYEQYF. In DNA form, the CDR3 reads TGTGCCAGCAGGACCGGGACAGGGCCCTACGAGCAGTACTTC.

V usage is TRBV27 and J usage is TRBJ2-7, with 10 bases matching TRBD1. With 0 bases clipped from V and 4 bases from J, the junction kept 6 bases outside the gene matches. The CDR3 sequence is 16 residues long. Germline loops: CDR1 MNHEY, CDR2 SMNVEV (reference sequence). In DNA form, the CDR3 reads TGTGCCAGCAGTTTATCGACAGGGGGCGTAGTATACGAGCAGTACTTC. It is translated as CASSLSTGGVVYEQYF.

This clone occurred a few times. The chain combines TRBV4-3 with TRBJ1-1, with unresolved D. Germline CDR1 reads LGHNA; CDR2 reads YSLEER. Trimming left V 4 bases short and J 3 bases short, with 15 bases between. This CDR3 contains 15 residues. The CDR3 coding sequence is TGCGCCAGCAGCCCCTCCGGACGGGAGGACACTGAAGCTTTCTTT. It codes for CASSPSGREDTEAFF.

With respect to this clone: One end of the junction varies from germline; a read error may be responsible. Other DNA sequences in the same sample also yield this CDR3. The chain combines TRBV29-1 with TRBJ2-2, with D maybe TRBD1 (5 bases). The germline V gene has CDR1 SQVTM and CDR2 ANQGSEA. The CDR3 loop spans 14 amino acids. The CDR3 spells CSVEVGRNTGELFF. Here the CDR3 DNA reads TGCAGTGTTGAAGTGGGGCGAAACACCGGGGAGCTGTTTTTT.

The chain has TRBV7-2 and TRBJ2-1, with D uncertain. The length of the CDR3 is 16 residues. The germline gives CDR1 SGHTA, CDR2 FQGNSA. V gave up 1 base and J gave up 9 bases, with 19 bases separating them. The DNA for the CDR3 is TGTGCCAGCAGCTTAGACGTGGATCCTGGGTCGGGTGAGCAGTTCTTC. Amino acid sequence: CASSLDVDPGSGEQFF.

J is TRBJ2-7 and V is TRBV27; 7 nucleotides match TRBD2. The CDR3 is 16 amino acids. Germline V gene data show CDR1 as MNHEY and CDR2 as SMNVEV (reference sequence). The V gene end was trimmed by 3 bases and the J gene end by 4 bases; junction bases not matched to a gene: 12. CDR3 region: CASSFSGGEVEYEQYF. The CDR3 nucleotides read TGTGCCAGCAGTTTCTCGGGGGGAGAGGTAGAATACGAGCAGTACTTC.

This sequence joins TRBV6-5 and TRBJ2-5; D call uncertain. Trimming removed 6 bases from V and 2 bases from J, with 10 bases in between. In germline, CDR1 is MNHEY, CDR2 SVGAGI. The CDR3 runs to 13 residues. In DNA form, the CDR3 reads TGTGCCAGCAGCTGGGGTTATCAAGAGACCCAGTACTTC. It encodes CASSWGYQETQYF.

V usage is TRBV25-1 and J usage is TRBJ2-7; D possibly corresponds to TRBD1 (5 bases). V lost 2 bases and J 3 bases, leaving 8 bases between the germline ends. The CDR3 is made up of 13 amino acids. From germline, CDR1 is MGHDK and CDR2 SYGVNS. The CDR3 DNA follows: TGTGCCAGCAGTGAAGGTAGGGGCTACGAGCAGTACTTC. Amino acids: CASSEGRGYEQYF.

This clone has just a few counts. The CDR3 is CSVESQGGLYEQYF. The CDR3 DNA is TGCAGCGTTGAATCACAGGGAGGGCTCTACGAGCAGTACTTC. The V call is TRBV29-1, the J call TRBJ2-7; D may be TRBD2 (7 bases). The ends were cut back, 2 bases at V and 3 bases at J, with 14 bases in the middle. The CDR3 length is 14 residues. Germline assignment: CDR1 SQVTM and CDR2 ANQGSEA.

The V gene is TRBV9, the J gene TRBJ2-6; 10 bases are a match to TRBD1. The CDR3 sequence is 20 residues long. With V trimmed by 4 bases and J by 0 bases, 13 bases remained unmatched. Germline V CDR1 and CDR2: SGDLS, YYNGEE. The CDR3 sequence is CASSTNRDRGPNSGANVLTF. For the CDR3, the DNA is TGTGCCAGCAGCACCAACCGGGACAGGGGACCTAACTCTGGGGCCAACGTCCTGACTTTC.

The chain employs TRBV11-2 and TRBJ1-5, with 10 bases matching TRBD1. V lost 8 bases and J lost 6; bases outside the gene matches: 10. The CDR3 totals 15 residues. Germline V gives CDR1 SGHAT, CDR2 FQNNGV. DNA of the CDR3: TGTGCCAGCCCTAGGTCGACAGGGGGCTGTCAGCCCCAGCATTTT. It is translated as CASPRSTGGCQPQHF.

This sequence joins TRBV13 and TRBJ2-4; 9 bases align to TRBD1. CDR3 length equals 14 residues. Germline V gene lookup returns CDR1 PRHDT and CDR2 FYEKMQ (reference sequence). V lost 3 bases to trimming and J lost 8 bases; unmatched junction nucleotides: 5. CDR3 in DNA: TGTGCCAGCAGCTTCTTCCGGGACAGGGACATTCAGTACTTC. This codes for CASSFFRDRDIQYF.

The sample holds a few counts of this clone. The rearrangement uses TRBV13 and TRBJ1-2, with D unclear. Trimming removed 5 bases at V and 4 bases at J, with 17 bases between. Germline V lookup: CDR1 PRHDT, CDR2 FYEKMQ (reference sequence). CDR3 length equals 15 residues. CDR3 region: CASSPQGLNGYGYTF. CDR3 sequence (DNA): TGTGCCAGCAGCCCCCAAGGCCTGAATGGCTATGGCTACACCTTC.

The table lists this clone with a few counts. The chain links TRBV2 to TRBJ2-7; 7 bases align to TRBD1. Germline assignment: CDR1 SNHLY and CDR2 FYNNEI. Trimming at V came to 4 bases and at J to 5 bases, leaving 11 bases not matched to a gene. The CDR3 sequence is 15 residues long. The CDR3 DNA reads as TGTGCCAGCAGTGCTGACAGGGTAGTCAAGGACGAGCAGTACTTC. It yields the protein CASSADRVVKDEQYF.

CDR3 region: CAWSLGSGGQYF. The CDR3 DNA reads TGTGCCTGGAGCCTAGGGAGTGGGGGGCAGTATTTT. J is TRBJ2-3 and V is TRBV30; D may match TRBD1 or TRBD2 (5 bases each). V was shortened by 3 bases and J by 11 bases, with 15 bases between the two germline ends. CDR1 GTSNPN and CDR2 SVGIG come from the germline V gene (reference sequence). The CDR3 has 12 residues.

This clone was counted between two and nine times. In nucleotides, the CDR3 is TGCAGCGTTGAAGATCACAGCTCCTACGAGCAGTACTTC. It yields the protein CSVEDHSSYEQYF. The V and J genes are TRBV29-1 and TRBJ2-7; D unresolved. CDR3 length equals 13 residues. In germline, CDR1 is SQVTM, CDR2 ANQGSEA. V lost 0 bases and J lost 0, with 6 bases in between.

Only a few counts were recorded for this clone. The chain is built from TRBV29-1 and TRBJ2-2; 8 bases line up with TRBD1. Germline loops: CDR1 SQVTM, CDR2 ANQGSEA. V gave up 6 bases and J gave up 4 bases; unmatched junction bases: 7. CDR3 length: 14 amino acids. The CDR3 is CSVSGGRGTGELFF. In DNA, the CDR3 is TGCAGCGTGTCAGGGGGCCGCGGCACCGGGGAGCTGTTTTTT.

V is TRBV27 and J is TRBJ2-1, with D possibly TRBD1 on 6 matching bases. Deletions cut 6 bases from V and 1 base from J, with 7 bases between. The CDR3 totals 13 residues. Germline V gene lookup returns CDR1 MNHEY and CDR2 SMNVEV (reference sequence). This chain's CDR3 is CASRQGSYNEQFF. The CDR3, as DNA: TGTGCCAGCAGGCAGGGGTCCTACAATGAGCAGTTCTTC.

This clone has just a few counts. The chain links TRBV7-6 to TRBJ1-1; no definite D call. V shed 4 bases and J shed 5 bases, with 8 bases lying between them. There are 12 residues in the CDR3. Germline V gene data show CDR1 as SGHVS and CDR2 as FNYEAQ. The DNA for the CDR3 is TGTGCCAGCAGCTGGGGAGATACTGAAGCTTTCTTT. Translating gives CASSWGDTEAFF.

The gene calls are TRBV27 and TRBJ2-7; TRBD1 matches at 7 bases. Germline V gene data show CDR1 as MNHEY and CDR2 as SMNVEV (reference sequence). The CDR3 contains 16 residues. The junction had 18 bases not matched to a gene; V was cut back by 10 bases and J by 3 bases. CDR3 protein: CATSDRAGRKGYEQYF. The CDR3 coding sequence is TGTGCCACCTCAGACAGGGCAGGTCGTAAGGGCTACGAGCAGTACTTC.

The V gene is TRBV9, the J gene TRBJ2-7, with D tentatively TRBD1 or TRBD2 (5 bases each). V lost 0 bases to trimming and J lost 3 bases, with 10 bases between them. Germline CDR1 and CDR2: SGDLS and YYNGEE. The CDR3 sequence is 14 residues long. The CDR3 DNA is TGTGCCAGCAGCGTAGGAGGGGCGATCTACGAGCAGTACTTC. Amino acid sequence: CASSVGGAIYEQYF.

This rearrangement joins TRBV10-2 to TRBJ1-1, with a weak D call TRBD1 (6 bases). CDR3 length equals 14 residues. Germline-derived CDR1 and CDR2 are WSHSY and SAAADI. V lost 6 bases, J lost 1 base, and 12 bases lay in between. As DNA, the CDR3 is TGCGCCAGCAGAAATATAGGGGGGAACACTGAAGCTTTCTTT. This sequence encodes CASRNIGGNTEAFF.

This clone was observed once. The chain joins TRBV27 to TRBJ2-7, with D possibly being TRBD1 (6 bases). The V gene lost 2 bases and the J gene lost 5 bases, with 16 bases spanning the gap. The CDR3 sequence is 15 residues long. Germline lookup yields CDR1 MNHEY and CDR2 SMNVEV (reference sequence). This chain's CDR3 is CASSLSAQGPNEQYF. The CDR3 DNA sequence: TGTGCCAGCAGTTTAAGCGCACAGGGACCGAACGAGCAGTACTTC.

The chain links TRBV2 to TRBJ2-6; 9 positions agree with TRBD2. Trimming took 9 bases from V and 0 from J; bases not matched to a gene: 6. Germline V gene sequence: CDR1 SNHLY, CDR2 FYNNEI. The CDR3 totals 16 residues. CDR3 in DNA: TGTGCCAGGTCAGCGGGGGGAAGCTCTGGGGCCAACGTCCTGACTTTC. Protein sequence: CARSAGGSSGANVLTF. The whole variable domain, filled in from reference TRBV2 and TRBJ2-6, reads EPEVTQTPSHQVTQMGQEVILRCVPISNHLYFYWYRQILGQKVEFLVSFYNNEISEKSEIFDDQFSVERPDGSNFTLKIRSTKLEDSAMYFCARSAGGSSGANVLTFGAGSRLTVL.

The gene calls are TRBV4-3 and TRBJ1-1; the D is unclear. CDR1 LGHNA and CDR2 YSLEER come from the germline V gene. The CDR3 totals 13 residues. Trimming pared 4 bases from V and 0 bases from J, leaving 6 bases between. The CDR3 nucleotides read TGCGCCAGCAGCCCTCGGGTGAACACTGAAGCTTTCTTT. Its translation is CASSPRVNTEAFF.

J is TRBJ1-5 and V is TRBV5-6, with no clear D. CDR3 length: 14 residues. Germline CDR1 reads SGHDT; CDR2 reads YYEEEE. V dropped 4 bases and J dropped 0 bases, with 8 bases sitting between them. The CDR3 sequence is CASSVGYSNQPQHF. The CDR3 nucleotides are TGTGCCAGCAGCGTGGGATATAGCAATCAGCCCCAGCATTTT.